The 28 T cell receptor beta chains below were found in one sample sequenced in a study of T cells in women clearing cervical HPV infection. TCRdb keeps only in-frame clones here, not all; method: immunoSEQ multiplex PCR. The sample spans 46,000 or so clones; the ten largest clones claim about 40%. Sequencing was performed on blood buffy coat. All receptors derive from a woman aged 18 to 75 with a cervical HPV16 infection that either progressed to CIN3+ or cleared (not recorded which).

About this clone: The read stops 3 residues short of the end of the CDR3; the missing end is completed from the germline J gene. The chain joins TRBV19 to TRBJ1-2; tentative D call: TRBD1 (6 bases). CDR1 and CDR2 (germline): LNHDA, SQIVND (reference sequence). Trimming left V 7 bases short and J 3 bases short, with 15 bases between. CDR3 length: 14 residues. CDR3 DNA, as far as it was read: TGTGCCAGTACCCGAGGGGCAGGGGACTATGGC. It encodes CASTRGAGDYG. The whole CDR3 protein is CASTRGAGDYGYTF.

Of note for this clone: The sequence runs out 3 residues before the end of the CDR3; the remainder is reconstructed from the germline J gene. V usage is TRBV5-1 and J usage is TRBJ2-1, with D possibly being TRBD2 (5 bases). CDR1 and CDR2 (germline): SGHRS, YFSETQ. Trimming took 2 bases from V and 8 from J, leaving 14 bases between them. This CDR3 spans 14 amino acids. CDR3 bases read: TGCGCCAGCAGCTTTGTAGTGAGGGCCGATGAG. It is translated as CASSFVVRADE. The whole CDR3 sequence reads CASSFVVRADEQFF.

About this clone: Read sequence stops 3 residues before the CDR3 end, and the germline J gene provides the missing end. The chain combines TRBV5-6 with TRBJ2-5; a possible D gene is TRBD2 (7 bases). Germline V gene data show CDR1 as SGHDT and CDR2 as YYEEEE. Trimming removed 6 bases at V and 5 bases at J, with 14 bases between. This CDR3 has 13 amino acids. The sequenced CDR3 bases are TGTGCCAGCACCCGGGCGGGGGCGGAGACC. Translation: CASTRAGAET. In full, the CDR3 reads CASTRAGAETQYF.

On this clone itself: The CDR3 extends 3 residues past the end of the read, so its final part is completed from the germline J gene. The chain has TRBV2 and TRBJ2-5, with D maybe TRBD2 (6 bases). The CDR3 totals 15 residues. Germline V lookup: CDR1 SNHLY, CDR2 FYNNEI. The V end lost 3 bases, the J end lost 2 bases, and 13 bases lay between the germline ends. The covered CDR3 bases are TGTGCCAGCAGTGACTGGGGGACTGGACAAGAGACC. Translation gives CASSDWGTGQET. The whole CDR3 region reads CASSDWGTGQETQYF.

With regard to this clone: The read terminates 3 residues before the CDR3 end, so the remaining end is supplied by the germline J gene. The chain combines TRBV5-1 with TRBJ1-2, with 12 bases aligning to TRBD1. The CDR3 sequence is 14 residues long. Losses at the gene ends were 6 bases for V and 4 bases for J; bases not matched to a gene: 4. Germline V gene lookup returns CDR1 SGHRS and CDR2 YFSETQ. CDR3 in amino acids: CASNPGQGAYGYTF. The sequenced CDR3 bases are TGCGCCAGCAATCCGGGACAGGGGGCCTATGGC.

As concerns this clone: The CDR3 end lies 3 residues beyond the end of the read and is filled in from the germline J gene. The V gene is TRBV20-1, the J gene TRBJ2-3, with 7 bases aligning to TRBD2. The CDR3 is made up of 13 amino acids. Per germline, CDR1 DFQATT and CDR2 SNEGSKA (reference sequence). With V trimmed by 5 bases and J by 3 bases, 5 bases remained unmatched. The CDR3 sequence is CSAFSSGTDTQYF. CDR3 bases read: TGCAGTGCTTTCTCTAGCGGTACAGATACG.

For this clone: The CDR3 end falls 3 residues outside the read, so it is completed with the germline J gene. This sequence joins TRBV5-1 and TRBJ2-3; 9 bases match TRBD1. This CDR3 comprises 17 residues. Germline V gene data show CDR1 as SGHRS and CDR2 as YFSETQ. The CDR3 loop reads CASRPGTGSNFQETQYF. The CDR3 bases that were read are TGCGCCAGCAGGCCCGGGACAGGGAGCAATTTCCAAGAGACG.

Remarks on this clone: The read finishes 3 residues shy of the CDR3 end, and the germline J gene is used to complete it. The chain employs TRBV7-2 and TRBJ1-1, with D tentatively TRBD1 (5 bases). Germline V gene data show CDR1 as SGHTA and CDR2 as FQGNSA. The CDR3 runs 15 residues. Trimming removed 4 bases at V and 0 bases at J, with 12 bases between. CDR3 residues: CASSSTGGVNTEAFF. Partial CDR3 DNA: TGTGCCAGCAGCTCAACAGGTGGGGTGAACACTGAA.

This CDR3 is CASSLSGVGTEAFF. The sequenced CDR3 bases are TGCGCCAGCAGCTTGAGCGGGGTGGGAACTGAA. The chain combines TRBV5-1 with TRBJ1-1, with no clear D. With the read ending 3 residues before the CDR3 end, the germline J gene is used to fill in that end. In germline, CDR1 is SGHRS, CDR2 YFSETQ. V was shortened by 1 base and J by 5 bases, with 12 bases between the two germline ends. The CDR3 consists of 14 residues.

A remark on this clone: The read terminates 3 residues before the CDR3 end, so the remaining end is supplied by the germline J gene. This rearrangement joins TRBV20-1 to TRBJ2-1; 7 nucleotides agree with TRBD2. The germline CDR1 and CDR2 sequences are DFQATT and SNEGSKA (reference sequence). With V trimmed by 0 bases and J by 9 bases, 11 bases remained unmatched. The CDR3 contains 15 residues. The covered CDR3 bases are TGCAGTGCTAGAGATCCCAGCGGGGCCCAAGTTGAG. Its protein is CSARDPSGAQVE. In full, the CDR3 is CSARDPSGAQVEQFF.

CDR3 DNA, as far as it was read: TGTGCCAGCAGCCCTAGACGAGAAATCACAGATACG. This translates into CASSPRREITDT. The CDR3 in full is CASSPRREITDTQYF. V usage is TRBV5-4 and J usage is TRBJ2-3; D is ambiguous. The read comes to an end 3 residues before the CDR3 does, leaving the germline J gene to fill in the end. The germline V and J ends were trimmed by 4 bases and 2 bases, with 14 bases remaining between them. Germline lookup yields CDR1 SGHNT and CDR2 YYREEE (reference sequence). This CDR3 contains 15 residues.

CDR3 protein: CASSVQPNTEAFF. The covered CDR3 bases are TGTGCCAGCAGTGTACAGCCGAACACTGAA. V and J are TRBV6-1 and TRBJ1-1; D unresolved. From the germline J gene comes the end of the CDR3, since the read stops 3 residues before it. Germline loops: CDR1 MNHNS, CDR2 SASEGT. The CDR3 spans 13 residues. The V end was cut by 4 bases, the J end by 1 base, with 7 bases between.

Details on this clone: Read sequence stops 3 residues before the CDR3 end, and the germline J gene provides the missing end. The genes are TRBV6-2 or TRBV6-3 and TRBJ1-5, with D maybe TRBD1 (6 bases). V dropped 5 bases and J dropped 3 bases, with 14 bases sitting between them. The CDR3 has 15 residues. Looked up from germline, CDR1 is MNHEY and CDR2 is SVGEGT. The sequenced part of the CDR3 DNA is TGTGCCAGCAGTACAAGGGGGGGGAACAATCAGCCC. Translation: CASSTRGGNNQP. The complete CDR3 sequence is CASSTRGGNNQPQHF.

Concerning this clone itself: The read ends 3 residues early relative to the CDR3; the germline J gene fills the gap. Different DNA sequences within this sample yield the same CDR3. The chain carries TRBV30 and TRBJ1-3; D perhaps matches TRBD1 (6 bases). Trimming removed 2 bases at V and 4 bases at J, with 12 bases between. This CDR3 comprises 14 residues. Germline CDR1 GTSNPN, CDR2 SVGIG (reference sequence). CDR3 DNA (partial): TGTGCCTGGAGTCAACGACAGGCGGGAAACACC. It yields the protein CAWSQRQAGNT. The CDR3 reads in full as CAWSQRQAGNTIYF. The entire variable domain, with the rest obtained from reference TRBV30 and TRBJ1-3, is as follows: SQTIHQWPATLVQPVGSPLSLECTVEGTSNPNLYWYRQAAGRGLQLLFYSVGIGQISSEVPQNLSASRPQDRQFILSSKKLLLSDSGFYLCAWSQRQAGNTIYFGEGSWLTVV.

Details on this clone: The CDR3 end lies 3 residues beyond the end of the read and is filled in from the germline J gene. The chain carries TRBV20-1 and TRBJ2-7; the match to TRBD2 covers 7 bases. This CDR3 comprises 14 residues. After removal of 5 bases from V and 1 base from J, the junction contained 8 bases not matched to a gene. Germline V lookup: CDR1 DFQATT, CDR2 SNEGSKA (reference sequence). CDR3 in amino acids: CSARPGRESYEQYF. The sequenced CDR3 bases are TGCAGTGCTCGCCCCGGGCGGGAGTCCTACGAG.

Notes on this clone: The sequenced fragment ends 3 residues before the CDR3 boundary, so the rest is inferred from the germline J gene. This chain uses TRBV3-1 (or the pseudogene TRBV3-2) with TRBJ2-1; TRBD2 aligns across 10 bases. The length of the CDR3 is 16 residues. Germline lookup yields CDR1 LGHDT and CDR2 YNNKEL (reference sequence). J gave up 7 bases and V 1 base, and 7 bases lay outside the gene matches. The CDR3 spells CASSQGQLAGPNEQFF. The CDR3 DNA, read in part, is TGTGCCAGCAGCCAAGGTCAACTAGCGGGGCCAAATGAG.

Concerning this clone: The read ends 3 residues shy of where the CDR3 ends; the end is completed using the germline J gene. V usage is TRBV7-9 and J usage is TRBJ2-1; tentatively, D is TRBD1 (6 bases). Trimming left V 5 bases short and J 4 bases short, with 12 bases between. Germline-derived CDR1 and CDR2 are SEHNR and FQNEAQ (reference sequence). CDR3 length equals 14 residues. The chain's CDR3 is CASSLPGQYNEQFF. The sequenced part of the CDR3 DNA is TGTGCCAGCAGCCTACCAGGACAGTACAATGAG. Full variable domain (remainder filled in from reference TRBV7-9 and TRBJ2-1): DTGVSQNPRHKITKRGQNVTFRCDPISEHNRLYWYRQTLGQGPEFLTYFQNEAQLEKSRLLSDRFSAERPKGSFSTLEIQRTEQGDSAMYLCASSLPGQYNEQFFGPGTRLTVL.

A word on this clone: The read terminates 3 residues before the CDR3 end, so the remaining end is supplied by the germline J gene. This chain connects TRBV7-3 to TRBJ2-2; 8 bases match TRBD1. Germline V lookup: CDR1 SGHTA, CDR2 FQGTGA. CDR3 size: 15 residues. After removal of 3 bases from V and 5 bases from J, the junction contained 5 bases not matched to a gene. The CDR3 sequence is CASSFRQGFTGELFF. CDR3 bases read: TGTGCCAGCAGCTTTCGACAGGGGTTTACCGGGGAG.

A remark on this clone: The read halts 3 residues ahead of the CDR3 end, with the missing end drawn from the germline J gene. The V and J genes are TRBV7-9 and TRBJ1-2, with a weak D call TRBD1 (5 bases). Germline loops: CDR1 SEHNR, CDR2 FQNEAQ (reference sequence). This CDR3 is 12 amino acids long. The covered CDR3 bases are TGTGCCAGCAGCCGGGACTTAGGGGAC. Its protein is CASSRDLGD. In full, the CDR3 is CASSRDLGDYTF.

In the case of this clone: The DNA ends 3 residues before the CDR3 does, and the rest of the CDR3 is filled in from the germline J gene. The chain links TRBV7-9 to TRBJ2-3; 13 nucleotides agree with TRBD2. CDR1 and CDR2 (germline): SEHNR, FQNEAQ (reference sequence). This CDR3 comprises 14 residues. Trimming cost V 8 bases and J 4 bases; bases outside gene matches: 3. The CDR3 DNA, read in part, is TGTGCCAGCGGACTAGCGGGAGCCTCAGATACG. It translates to CASGLAGASDT. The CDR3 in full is CASGLAGASDTQYF.

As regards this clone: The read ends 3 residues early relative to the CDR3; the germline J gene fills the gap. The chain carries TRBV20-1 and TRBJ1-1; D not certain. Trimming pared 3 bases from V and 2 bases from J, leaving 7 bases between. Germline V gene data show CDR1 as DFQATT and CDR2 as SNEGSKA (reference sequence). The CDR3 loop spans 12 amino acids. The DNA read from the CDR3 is TGCAGTGCTAGTAGAGATAACACTGAA. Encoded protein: CSASRDNTE. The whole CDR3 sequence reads CSASRDNTEAFF.

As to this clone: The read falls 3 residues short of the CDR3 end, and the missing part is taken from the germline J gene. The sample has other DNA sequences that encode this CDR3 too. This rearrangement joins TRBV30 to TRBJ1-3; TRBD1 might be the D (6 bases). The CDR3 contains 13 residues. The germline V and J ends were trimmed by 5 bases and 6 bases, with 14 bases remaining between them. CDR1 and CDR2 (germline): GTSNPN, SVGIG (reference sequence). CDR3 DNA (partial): TGTGCCTGGGCTTTACAGGGAGTAAACACC. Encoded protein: CAWALQGVNT. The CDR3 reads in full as CAWALQGVNTIYF.

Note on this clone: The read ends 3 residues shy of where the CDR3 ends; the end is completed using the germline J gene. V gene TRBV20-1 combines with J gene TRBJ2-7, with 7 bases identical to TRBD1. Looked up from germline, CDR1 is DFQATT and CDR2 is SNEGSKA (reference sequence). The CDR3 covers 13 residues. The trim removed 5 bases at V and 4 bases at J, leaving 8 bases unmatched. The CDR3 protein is CSAGSDRDYEQYF. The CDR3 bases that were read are TGCAGTGCTGGGAGCGACAGGGATTACGAG.

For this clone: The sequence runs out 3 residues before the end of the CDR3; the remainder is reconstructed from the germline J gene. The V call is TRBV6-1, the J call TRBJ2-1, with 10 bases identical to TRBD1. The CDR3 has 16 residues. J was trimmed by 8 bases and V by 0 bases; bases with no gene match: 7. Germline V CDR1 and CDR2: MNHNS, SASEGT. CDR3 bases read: TGTGCCAGCAGTGAAGCCGGGACAGGGGATTGGGATGAG. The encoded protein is CASSEAGTGDWDE. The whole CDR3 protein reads CASSEAGTGDWDEQFF.

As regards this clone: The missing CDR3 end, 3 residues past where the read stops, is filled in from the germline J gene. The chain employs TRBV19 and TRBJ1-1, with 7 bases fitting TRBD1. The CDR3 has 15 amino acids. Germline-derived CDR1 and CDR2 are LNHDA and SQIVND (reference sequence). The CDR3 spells CASTRGLQTGNLAFF. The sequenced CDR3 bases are TGTGCCAGTACCCGGGGCCTCCAGACAGGGAATTTA.

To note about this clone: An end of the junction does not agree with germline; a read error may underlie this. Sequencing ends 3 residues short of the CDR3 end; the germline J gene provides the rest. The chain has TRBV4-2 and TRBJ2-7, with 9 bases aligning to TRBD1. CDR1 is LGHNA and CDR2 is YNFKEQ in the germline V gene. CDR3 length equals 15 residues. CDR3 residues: CASSLDRGFPYEQYF. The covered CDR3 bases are TGCGCCAGCAGCCTGGACAGGGGTTTTCCCTACGAG.

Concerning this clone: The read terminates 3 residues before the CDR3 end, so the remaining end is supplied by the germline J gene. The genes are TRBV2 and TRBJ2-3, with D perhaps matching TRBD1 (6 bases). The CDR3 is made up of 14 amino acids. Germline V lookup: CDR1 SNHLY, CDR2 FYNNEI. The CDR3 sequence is CASKIESGDQPQYF. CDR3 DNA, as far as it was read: TGTGCCAGCAAAATCGAGTCAGGGGATCAGCCG.

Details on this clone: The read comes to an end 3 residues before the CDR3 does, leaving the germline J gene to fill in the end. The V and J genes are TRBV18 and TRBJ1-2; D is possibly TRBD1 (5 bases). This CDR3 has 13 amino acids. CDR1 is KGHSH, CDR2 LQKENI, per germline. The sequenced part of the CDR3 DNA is TGTGCCAGCTCAGCGTCCAGGGTTCTCGAC. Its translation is CASSASRVLD. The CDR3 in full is CASSASRVLDYTF.